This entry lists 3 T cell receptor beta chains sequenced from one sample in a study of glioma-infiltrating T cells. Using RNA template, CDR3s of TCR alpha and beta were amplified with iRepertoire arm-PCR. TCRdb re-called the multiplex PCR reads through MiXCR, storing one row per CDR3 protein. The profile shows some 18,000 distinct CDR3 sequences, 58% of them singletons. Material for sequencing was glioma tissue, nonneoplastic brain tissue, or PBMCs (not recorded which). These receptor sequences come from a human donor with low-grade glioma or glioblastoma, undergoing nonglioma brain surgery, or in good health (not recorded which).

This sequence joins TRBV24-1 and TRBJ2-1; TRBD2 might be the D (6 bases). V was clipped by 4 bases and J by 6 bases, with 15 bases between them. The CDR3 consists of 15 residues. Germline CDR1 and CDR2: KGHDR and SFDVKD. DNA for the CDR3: TGTGCCACCAGTGAAGCTAGCGAAGCCCGCAATGAGCAGTTCTTC. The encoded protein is CATSEASEARNEQFF.

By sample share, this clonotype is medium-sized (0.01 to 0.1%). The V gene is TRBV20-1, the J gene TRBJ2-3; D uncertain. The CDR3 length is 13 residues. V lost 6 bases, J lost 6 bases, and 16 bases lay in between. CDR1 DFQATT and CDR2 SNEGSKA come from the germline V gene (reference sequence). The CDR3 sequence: CSASRRASDTQYF. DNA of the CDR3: TGCAGTGCGAGCCGTCGGGCCTCGGATACGCAGTATTTT.

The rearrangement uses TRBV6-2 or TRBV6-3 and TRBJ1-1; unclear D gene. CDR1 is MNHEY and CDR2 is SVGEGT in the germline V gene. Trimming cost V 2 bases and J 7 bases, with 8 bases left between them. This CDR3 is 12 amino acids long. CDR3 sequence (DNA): TGTGCCAGCAGTTACCCGTCAGGTGAAGCTTTCTTT. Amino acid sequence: CASSYPSGEAFF.